Each of the 20 T cell receptor beta chains below was sequenced from the same sample in a study of spatial heterogeneity in lung cancer. One entry per CDR3 protein, called by TCRdb with MiXCR from the 5' RACE reads. The table records around 25,000 distinct CDR3 sequences, around 9.6% of them present only once. Time point specified: blood at routine non-recurrence follow-up after resection. The source was PBMCs, collected at follow-up. The receptors were gathered from a male donor with early-stage non-small cell lung cancer.

The CDR3 loop reads CASSESTSNQPQHF. The CDR3 region has the DNA TGTGCCAGCAGTGAAAGCACTAGCAATCAGCCCCAGCATTTT. The rearrangement joins TRBV2 to TRBJ1-5; D remains ambiguous. Germline V gene data show CDR1 as SNHLY and CDR2 as FYNNEI. The V end was cut by 2 bases, the J end by 0 bases, with 5 bases between. CDR3 length: 14 residues.

This clonotype appeared a few times. The V call is TRBV2, the J call TRBJ2-1, with 12 bases matching TRBD2. V gave up 8 bases and J gave up 7 bases; unmatched junction bases: 9. The germline V gene encodes CDR1 SNHLY and CDR2 FYNNEI. The CDR3 runs 15 residues. The CDR3 protein is CASPLLAGGKNEQFF. DNA of the CDR3: TGTGCCAGCCCCCTACTAGCGGGGGGTAAGAATGAGCAGTTCTTC. The whole variable domain, filled in from reference TRBV2 and TRBJ2-1, reads EPEVTQTPSHQVTQMGQEVILRCVPISNHLYFYWYRQILGQKVEFLVSFYNNEISEKSEIFDDQFSVERPDGSNFTLKIRSTKLEDSAMYFCASPLLAGGKNEQFFGPGTRLTVL.

DNA for the CDR3: TGCAGTGCTAGAGATGGAATAAAGCCCCAGCATTTT. This encodes CSARDGIKPQHF. The J gene is TRBJ1-5, the V gene TRBV20-1; D gene ambiguous. Germline lookup yields CDR1 DFQATT and CDR2 SNEGSKA (reference sequence). CDR3 size: 12 residues. Trimming stripped 0 bases from V and 8 bases from J, with 8 bases between.

This clonotype showed up many times. V and J are TRBV7-9 and TRBJ2-6; 7 nucleotides match TRBD1. This CDR3 comprises 15 residues. Trimming took 5 bases from V and 1 from J; bases not matched to a gene: 2. Germline V CDR1 and CDR2: SEHNR, FQNEAQ (reference sequence). Here the CDR3 DNA reads TGTGCCAGCAGCGGGGACAGATCTGGGGCCAACGTCCTGACTTTC. This codes for CASSGDRSGANVLTF.

This clonotype was recorded a few times. The rearrangement uses TRBV5-6 and TRBJ1-5; 9 nucleotides match TRBD1. Germline CDR1 and CDR2: SGHDT and YYEEEE. The CDR3 is made up of 14 amino acids. The V gene end was trimmed by 4 bases and the J gene end by 4 bases; junction bases not matched to a gene: 3. CDR3 sequence: CASSAGQGNQPQHF. CDR3 bases: TGTGCCAGCAGCGCAGGACAGGGGAATCAGCCCCAGCATTTT.

There are many counts of this clonotype. The V gene is TRBV7-9, the J gene TRBJ2-2, with 10 bases that match TRBD2. CDR1 and CDR2 (germline): SEHNR, FQNEAQ (reference sequence). V lost 4 bases, J lost 7 bases, and 9 bases stayed unmatched. The CDR3 sequence is 16 residues long. CDR3 nucleotides: TGTGCCAGCAGCTCCAAGACTAGCGGGTCCGGCGGGGAGCTGTTTTTT. This translates into CASSSKTSGSGGELFF.

There are many counts of this clonotype. This CDR3 is CASSSQGTGELFF. The CDR3 bases are TGTGCCAGCAGCTCCCAGGGAACCGGGGAGCTGTTTTTT. V usage is TRBV7-9 and J usage is TRBJ2-2; D is possibly TRBD1 (5 bases). V gave up 4 bases and J gave up 5 bases, with 8 bases separating them. The length of the CDR3 is 13 residues. Looked up from germline, CDR1 is SEHNR and CDR2 is FQNEAQ (reference sequence). The variable domain in full, completed from reference TRBV7-9 and TRBJ2-2, reads DTGVSQNPRHKITKRGQNVTFRCDPISEHNRLYWYRQTLGQGPEFLTYFQNEAQLEKSRLLSDRFSAERPKGSFSTLEIQRTEQGDSAMYLCASSSQGTGELFFGEGSRLTVL.

This clonotype occurred many times. The chain combines TRBV29-1 with TRBJ2-5, with D unresolved. The CDR3 consists of 12 residues. CDR1 is SQVTM, CDR2 ANQGSEA, per germline. Trimming pared 7 bases from V and 5 bases from J, leaving 14 bases between. The CDR3 here is CSAISLQETQYF. The CDR3 DNA reads TGCAGCGCCATTAGCCTTCAGGAGACCCAGTACTTC.

The CDR3 here is CATSRNFGANEKLFF. In DNA, the CDR3 is TGTGCCACCAGCAGAAACTTCGGGGCTAATGAAAAACTGTTTTTT. The chain is built from TRBV15 and TRBJ1-4; D not certain. In germline, CDR1 is LNHNV, CDR2 YYDKDF (reference sequence). CDR3 length equals 15 residues. Trimming shortened V by 2 bases and J by 3 bases, and 10 bases separated the two germline ends.

The rearrangement links TRBV27 to TRBJ2-5; the match to TRBD2 covers 8 bases. The CDR3 extends over 14 amino acids. The germline V gene encodes CDR1 MNHEY and CDR2 SMNVEV (reference sequence). The V and J ends lost 3 bases and 5 bases, in that order; junction bases with no gene match: 5. Here the CDR3 DNA reads TGTGCCAGCAGTTTGCGGGGGGCGGAGGAGACCCAGTACTTC. This encodes CASSLRGAEETQYF.

This clonotype was detected ten times or more. The CDR3, as DNA: TGTGCCAGCAGCTTGGCGACAGGGCTGGATGAAAAACTGTTTTTT. Encoded protein: CASSLATGLDEKLFF. This rearrangement joins TRBV11-2 to TRBJ1-4; the match to TRBD1 covers 7 bases. The CDR3 covers 15 residues. Germline V gene lookup returns CDR1 SGHAT and CDR2 FQNNGV. The J segment lost 6 bases and the V segment lost 3 bases, leaving 7 bases of the junction unmatched.

Comments on this clonotype: One junction end does not reproduce the germline sequence, and a read error may be involved. The rearrangement joins TRBV5-1 to TRBJ2-7; D not resolved. Germline CDR1 is SGHRS and CDR2 is YFSETQ. CDR3 length equals 17 residues. The CDR3 DNA reads TGCGCCAGCAGCCGGACCTATTTCTCCCAGACCTCCTACCAGCAGTACTTC. This gives the protein CASSRTYFSQTSYQQYF. Using reference TRBV5-1 and TRBJ2-7 for the parts outside the CDR3, the full variable domain is KAGVTQTPRYLIKTRGQQVTLSCSPISGHRSVSWYQQTPGQGLQFLFEYFSETQRNKGNFPGRFSGRQFSNSRSEMNVSTLELGDSALYLCASSRTYFSQTSYQQYFGPGTRLTVT.

This clonotype was counted only a few times. The genes are TRBV4-2 and TRBJ2-7, with TRBD1 identical over 9 bases. The V segment lost 6 bases and the J segment 3 bases; nucleotides outside the gene matches: 6. The CDR3 spans 14 residues. CDR1 is LGHNA and CDR2 is YNFKEQ in the germline V gene. CDR3 sequence: CASRPRDRDYEQYF. The CDR3 DNA follows: TGTGCCAGCAGGCCCCGGGACAGGGACTACGAGCAGTACTTC.

This clonotype was recorded at least ten times. This chain uses TRBV19 with TRBJ2-5; 8 bases are shared with TRBD2. The CDR3 totals 11 residues. Germline V gene data show CDR1 as LNHDA and CDR2 as SQIVND (reference sequence). CDR3 sequence (DNA): TGTGCTTCGGGGGGGCAAGAGACCCAGTACTTC. This encodes CASGGQETQYF.

Notes on this clonotype: Just one base apart from a much larger clone, this may be a read error. The chain is built from TRBV12-3 or TRBV12-4 and TRBJ1-2; 7 nucleotides align to TRBD1. The length of the CDR3 is 14 residues. The junction had 10 bases not matched to a gene; V was cut back by 8 bases and J by 4 bases. CDR3 DNA: TGTGCCAGCGGGGACTCAGGGGGGAGCTATGGCTACACCTTC. Translating it yields CASGDSGGSYGYTF.

The J gene is TRBJ2-1, the V gene TRBV6-1; no firm D call. V lost 2 bases and J lost 5, with 10 bases in between. The CDR3 runs to 14 residues. Germline CDR1 reads MNHNS; CDR2 reads SASEGT. The DNA of the CDR3 is TGTGCCAGCAGTGAACCTTTCACCAACAATGAGCAGTTCTTC. This sequence encodes CASSEPFTNNEQFF.

The chain employs TRBV11-3 and TRBJ2-1, with a possible D match to TRBD1 (6 bases). Germline CDR1 SGHNT, CDR2 YENEEA. CDR3 size: 13 residues. Between the trimmed V and J ends, which lost 3 bases and 4 bases, there was a span of 7 bases. For the CDR3, the DNA is TGTGCCAGCAGCTTCGGACAGTACAATGAGCAGTTCTTC. Amino acid sequence: CASSFGQYNEQFF.

The V call is TRBV6-1, the J call TRBJ1-1; no reliable D call. Germline-derived CDR1 and CDR2 are MNHNS and SASEGT. The ends were cut back, 5 bases at V and 4 bases at J, with 14 bases in the middle. This CDR3 contains 14 residues. CDR3 coding DNA: TGTGCCAGCAGTCTTCGAACATGGGGCACTGAAGCTTTCTTT. It yields the protein CASSLRTWGTEAFF.

As regards this clonotype: Sequence at one end of the junction differs from germline and may be a read error. The V call is TRBV7-9, the J call TRBJ1-6; TRBD1 matches 7 bases. Looked up from germline, CDR1 is SEHNR and CDR2 is FQNEAQ (reference sequence). The CDR3 contains 14 residues. The CDR3 sequence: CAGSLGTENSPLHF. In DNA, the CDR3 is TGTGCCGGCAGCCTGGGGACAGAGAATTCACCCCTCCACTTT.

This clonotype was recorded a few times. The V and J genes are TRBV19 and TRBJ2-2, with TRBD1 identical over 9 bases. The CDR3 runs 16 residues. Germline CDR1 LNHDA, CDR2 SQIVND (reference sequence). The V and J ends lost 6 bases and 5 bases, in that order; junction bases with no gene match: 10. The CDR3 DNA is TGTGCCAGTAGACAACAGGGGGCCGAAGGAACCGGGGAGCTGTTTTTT. Protein product: CASRQQGAEGTGELFF.